This entry lists 12 T cell receptor beta chains sequenced from one sample in a study of blood T cells in healthy people across ages (dated by TCRdb to the mid-2010s). The library was generated by 5' RACE. The sequencing machine was an Illumina HiSeq 2500. The second PCR ran for about 7 to 11 cycles and used a J-beta primer mix along with a sample-barcoded 5' primer. The public reads were run again by TCRdb, first through fastp at Q25 and then through MiXCR, and only productive beta chains were kept. When rows share a CDR3 protein, they turn into one entry using the most common DNA and genes. The sample table contains about 1,500,000 distinct CDR3 sequences; only one count was recorded for approximately 38% of them. The ten largest make up 6.5% to 10% of the sample. Specimen: blood. Every receptor here comes from a woman aged 18-29 years in good health.

The sample holds a few counts of this clonotype. V and J are TRBV5-1 and TRBJ2-4; 16 nucleotides align to TRBD2. Trimming removed 4 bases from V and 0 bases from J; junction bases left unmatched: 4. The CDR3 runs 18 residues. Germline CDR1 and CDR2: SGHRS and YFSETQ. DNA for the CDR3: TGCGCCAGCAGCGCGGGACTAGCGGGGGGGGTAGCCAAAAACATTCAGTACTTC. Translated, it gives CASSAGLAGGVAKNIQYF.

The rearrangement joins TRBV27 to TRBJ2-7; possible D gene TRBD2, 7 bases. The last part of the DNA fits TRBJ2-4 better; the J call may be wrong. CDR1 and CDR2 from the germline V gene are MNHEY and SMNVEV (reference sequence). The CDR3 covers 15 residues. The CDR3 loop reads CASSLSGGGVNIQYF. DNA of the CDR3: TGTGCCAGCAGTTTATCGGGGGGGGGCGTGAACATTCAGTACTTC.

The chain couples TRBV4-1 to TRBJ1-1; D is unclear. Germline CDR1 is MGHRA and CDR2 is YSYEKL. The CDR3 is 15 residues long. V was clipped by 1 base and J by 4 bases, with 13 bases between them. The CDR3 coding sequence is TGCGCCAGCAGCCAAGTTGCCCTTCTAGCCACTGAAGCTTTCTTT. Translation: CASSQVALLATEAFF.

V and J are TRBV5-1 and TRBJ2-7, with D tentatively TRBD1 (5 bases). CDR1 and CDR2 (germline): SGHRS, YFSETQ. Deletions cut 0 bases from V and 0 bases from J, with 7 bases between. The CDR3 spans 14 residues. The CDR3 sequence is CASSLEQASYEQYF. DNA of the CDR3: TGCGCCAGCAGCTTGGAACAGGCCTCCTACGAGCAGTACTTC.

This sequence joins TRBV2 and TRBJ2-3, with 8 nucleotides matching TRBD1. The CDR3 totals 12 residues. The J segment lost 9 bases and the V segment lost 8 bases, leaving 7 bases of the junction unmatched. CDR1 and CDR2 (germline): SNHLY, FYNNEI. CDR3 DNA: TGTGCCAGCCGTCGACAGGGGACGACGCAGTATTTT. Amino acid sequence: CASRRQGTTQYF.

The chain couples TRBV27 to TRBJ1-1, with D tentatively TRBD1 (6 bases). Germline lookup yields CDR1 MNHEY and CDR2 SMNVEV (reference sequence). V was shortened by 3 bases and J by 5 bases, with 10 bases between the two germline ends. This CDR3 is built from 13 residues. The CDR3 sequence: CASSFQGRTEAFF. In DNA form, the CDR3 reads TGTGCCAGCAGTTTCCAGGGGCGTACTGAAGCTTTCTTT.

V gene TRBV29-1 combines with J gene TRBJ1-4, with 7 nucleotides matching TRBD1. The CDR3 is 19 amino acids. The junction had 18 bases not matched to a gene; V was cut back by 5 bases and J by 0 bases. From germline, CDR1 is SQVTM and CDR2 ANQGSEA. The CDR3 spells CSVQPPQGREDATNEKLFF. Written as DNA, the CDR3 is TGCAGCGTTCAGCCGCCACAGGGGCGGGAGGATGCAACTAATGAAAAACTGTTTTTT.

The chain employs TRBV5-1 and TRBJ1-3; possibly TRBD1 for D (6 bases). Germline-derived CDR1 and CDR2 are SGHRS and YFSETQ. CDR3 size: 15 residues. The V end was cut by 4 bases, the J end by 1 base, with 12 bases between. CDR3 in amino acids: CASSDTGFSGNTIYF. CDR3 nucleotides: TGCGCCAGCAGCGACACAGGGTTTTCTGGAAACACCATATATTTT.

The genes are TRBV5-5 and TRBJ2-3, with D perhaps TRBD2 (6 bases). The ends were cut back, 5 bases at V and 2 bases at J, with 15 bases in the middle. The CDR3 runs to 15 residues. CDR1 and CDR2 from the germline V gene are SGHKS and YYEKEE (reference sequence). The CDR3 here is CASSFPGLFTDTQYF. The CDR3 coding sequence is TGTGCCAGCAGTTTCCCGGGACTCTTCACAGATACGCAGTATTTT.

In this sample, this clonotype turned up a few times. The chain has TRBV12-3 or TRBV12-4 and TRBJ2-1, with TRBD2 identical over 9 bases. Trimming took 4 bases from V and 7 from J; bases not matched to a gene: 5. The CDR3 extends over 14 amino acids. DNA of the CDR3: TGTGCCAGCAGTTCCAGCGGGGGGAGGAATGAGCAGTTCTTC. It specifies CASSSSGGRNEQFF.

V is TRBV4-2 and J is TRBJ1-3; possible D gene TRBD1, 5 bases. The V gene lost 6 bases and the J gene lost 0 bases, with 9 bases spanning the gap. Per germline, CDR1 LGHNA and CDR2 YNFKEQ. The CDR3 is 14 amino acids. CDR3 nucleotide sequence: TGTGCCAGCAGGAGACAGAGCTCTGGAAACACCATATATTTT. This encodes CASRRQSSGNTIYF.

This clonotype has a handful of counts. The rearrangement uses TRBV20-1 and TRBJ1-2, with D possibly being TRBD1 (6 bases). The germline V and J ends were trimmed by 8 bases and 0 bases, with 10 bases remaining between them. There are 12 residues in the CDR3. Per germline, CDR1 DFQATT and CDR2 SNEGSKA (reference sequence). The CDR3 sequence: CSHRDSNYGYTF. For the CDR3, the DNA is TGCAGTCACAGGGACTCTAACTATGGCTACACCTTC.